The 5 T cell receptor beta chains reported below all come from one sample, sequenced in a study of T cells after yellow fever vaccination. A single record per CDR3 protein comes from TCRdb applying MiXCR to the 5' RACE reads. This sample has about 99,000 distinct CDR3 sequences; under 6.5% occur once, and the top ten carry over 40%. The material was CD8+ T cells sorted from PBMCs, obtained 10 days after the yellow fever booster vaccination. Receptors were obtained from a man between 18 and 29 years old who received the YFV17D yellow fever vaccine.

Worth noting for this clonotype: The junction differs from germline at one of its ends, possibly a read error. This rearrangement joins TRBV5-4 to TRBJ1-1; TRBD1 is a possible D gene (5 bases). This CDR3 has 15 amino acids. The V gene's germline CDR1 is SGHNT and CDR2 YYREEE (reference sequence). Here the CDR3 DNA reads TGTGCCAGCAGTTTGGGAAACAGGCCGAACACTGAAGCTTTCTTT. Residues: CASSLGNRPNTEAFF.

CDR3 sequence reads: CASSSLAATQYF. The CDR3 region has the DNA TGTGCCAGCAGTTCTCTAGCGGCCACGCAGTATTTT. The V and J genes are TRBV12-3 or TRBV12-4 and TRBJ2-3; the match to TRBD2 covers 7 bases. The CDR3 runs to 12 residues. Losses at the gene ends were 4 bases for V and 9 bases for J; bases not matched to a gene: 4.

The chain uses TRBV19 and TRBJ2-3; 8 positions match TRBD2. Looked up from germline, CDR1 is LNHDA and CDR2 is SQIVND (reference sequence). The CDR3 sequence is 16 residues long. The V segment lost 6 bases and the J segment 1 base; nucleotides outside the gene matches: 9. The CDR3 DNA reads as TGTGCCAGTAGCCCTCTGTGGCGGGGGGGCACAGATACGCAGTATTTT. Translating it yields CASSPLWRGGTDTQYF.

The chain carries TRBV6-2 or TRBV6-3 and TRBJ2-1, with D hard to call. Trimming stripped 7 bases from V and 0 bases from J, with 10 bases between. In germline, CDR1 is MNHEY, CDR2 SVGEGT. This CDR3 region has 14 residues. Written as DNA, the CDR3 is TGTGCCAGCACTCGGACGGGCTCCTACAATGAGCAGTTCTTC. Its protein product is CASTRTGSYNEQFF.

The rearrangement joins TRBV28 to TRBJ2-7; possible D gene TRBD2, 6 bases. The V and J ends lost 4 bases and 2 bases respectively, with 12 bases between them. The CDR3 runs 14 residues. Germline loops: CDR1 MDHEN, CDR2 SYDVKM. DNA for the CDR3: TGTGCCAGCAGTTCCAAGTGGGGGGCCTACGAGCAGTACGTC. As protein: CASSSKWGAYEQYV.